The clone carrying this T cell receptor beta chain was detected once. Time point denoted: blood 4 weeks post-SBRT, at nephrectomy. The treatment denotes: 15 Gy SBRT to primary tumor, nephrectomy 4 weeks later. Profiling relied on immunoSEQ multiplex PCR, and the TCRdb table lists in-frame clones only, not all of them. Seen here are over 120,000 clones, 75% to 90% observed once, and the top ten hold 15% to 20%. This entry belongs to a study of radiation and T cells in renal cell carcinoma. Germline V gene lookup returns CDR1 WNHNN and CDR2 SYGVQD (reference sequence). CDR3 length equals 15 residues. The trim removed 6 bases at V and 1 base at J, leaving 8 bases unmatched.

The J gene is TRBJ2-5, the V gene TRBV10-1; 7 bases are a match to TRBD2. Sequenced material: blood, taken from a patient whose treatment included radiotherapy and nephrectomy. The sequence was obtained from a woman in her fifties or sixties with renal cell carcinoma. The CDR3 sequence: CASSSGGGSQETQYF. CDR3 nucleotide sequence: TGCGCCAGCAGCTCCGGCGGGGGTAGCCAAGAGACCCAGTACTTC.